The T cell receptor beta chain described here comes from a study of shared clonotypes between healthy human individuals (dated by TCRdb to 2018 to 2020). With regard to the full study: The cohort comprised two women and three men aged 18 to 49 years. For each donor, CD4 naive and CD4 memory were each run on three plates, CD8 naive on two plates, and CD8 memory on one plate. Blood TCR repertoires of a handful of healthy adults were deeply sequenced to estimate repertoire size and the extent of clonotype sharing between individuals. To increase sequencing depth and limit assay-specific biases, different laboratories used diverse techniques to prepare libraries and sequence TCR repertoires. Leukapheresis yielded between about 0.85 and 9.5 billion PBMCs per donor. Broader findings and caveats from the paper: Pairwise subsampling led to the expectation that sequencing depth would affect the degree of clonotype sharing among donors. Estimated clonotype richness was generally larger for naive than for memory subsets. The small number of donors limited the genetic and exposure-history diversity represented. Only blood was sampled, and tissue TCR repertoires likely differ from those in blood. Approximately 5% of naive CD4, roughly 3.6% of naive CD8, approximately 2% of memory CD4, and roughly 0.4% of memory CD8 clonotypes were shared across a few donors. Even with the large sequencing depth, rarefaction of the sorted-subset datasets indicated that sequencing was incomplete. Compared with non-shared clonotypes, clonotypes shared by all four sorted-subset donors had higher generation probabilities.

TCR CDR3 regions were amplified from genomic DNA by multiplex PCR using the deep immunoSEQ assay. Extracted genomic DNA from each cell subset was distributed evenly across all wells of several immunoSEQ 96-well plates, and each plate was treated as a replicate. For sorted subsets, about 200 ng genomic DNA, equal to 30,000 to 35,000 T cell genomes, was loaded into each replicate PCR. Purified libraries were measured with a Qubit 3.0 fluorometer, size-checked on a Bioanalyzer 2100, and measured again with the KAPA Library Quantification kit. Every immunoSEQ 96-well plate was sequenced on a separate single-read 150-cycle Illumina NextSeq 550 flow cell. The study's processing was this. Because the immunoSEQ output included only junctional sequences and no quality scores, the filtering could not be the same as the filtering used for full-length reads. Sequences were annotated with PyIR, a Python wrapper for IgBLAST v1.9, using IMGT germline references to assign V/J genes and CDR3. Any read was removed if the V/J assignment was weak (E-value above 1e-6), the CDR3 was missing, or the read contained stop codons, out-of-frame junctions, or ambiguous translated residues. V3J clonotypes were defined as sequences sharing an identical inferred V gene, J gene, and CDR3 amino acid sequence. Percentage overlap between repertoires was calculated by dividing the number of shared unique clonotypes by the size of the smaller repertoire. Repertoire richness was assessed with RTK rarefaction, the Chao1 estimator, and Recon v2.1 estimates of unobserved clonotypes. Generation probabilities were computed with OLGA for all TCRbeta clonotypes obtained by the gDNA method from several donors. TCRdb's version of the immuneACCESS table is confined to in-frame rearrangements and falls short of the full clone set. An unresolved V gene accounts for under half of the shortfall where checked; the remainder is of unknown origin. V and J calls plus clone size are reproduced from that table; the DNA served to infer D and trimming. The sample table records 650,000 to 800,000 clones; roughly nine tenths of these occur just once. Clones ranked in the top ten supply about a quarter of the sample.

As concerns this clone: Its antigen is still unknown. Per-base qualities were not stored, and no clone one base away is much larger.

CD8 naive samples consisted of CD45RO-negative cells that were positively selected for CCR7, yielding a CD45RA+CCR7+ population without TemRA cells. The donors were healthy, HIV-negative adults who had no recently reported acute infections or vaccinations. Every donor was a Caucasian adult living in Nashville, Tennessee, USA. After blood collection by leukapheresis, PBMCs were isolated using Ficoll-Histopaque density gradient centrifugation and then cryopreserved in the vapor phase of liquid nitrogen. Analytical flow cytometry was used to check the purity and quantity of each magnetically sorted T cell population. From each sorted fraction, genomic DNA was isolated and quantified by UV absorbance on a Nanodrop 2000c. CDR3 length: 16 amino acids, cysteine to phenylalanine. Just the 48-base CDR3 DNA is kept, in frame starting at base 1. Looking up the germline V gene (reference sequence) yields CDR1 MNHEY and CDR2 SMNVEV. V is cut by 4 bases and J by 4 bases, and the space between the germline ends is 19 bases.

The TCR was taken from a man aged 30 to 39 in good health. In this chain, TRBV27 is recombined with TRBJ1-2, and TRBD1 may be the D gene, going by 5 matching bases. The specimen sequenced was naive CD8+ T cells sorted from blood. The sample's cell subset or site label is to be understood as: CD45RA+CCR7+. Here the CDR3 is given as CASSSLTEGVGYGYTF. In nucleotide form, the sequence is TGTGCCAGCAGTTCCTTGACTGAAGGGGTAGGCTATGGCTACACCTTC.